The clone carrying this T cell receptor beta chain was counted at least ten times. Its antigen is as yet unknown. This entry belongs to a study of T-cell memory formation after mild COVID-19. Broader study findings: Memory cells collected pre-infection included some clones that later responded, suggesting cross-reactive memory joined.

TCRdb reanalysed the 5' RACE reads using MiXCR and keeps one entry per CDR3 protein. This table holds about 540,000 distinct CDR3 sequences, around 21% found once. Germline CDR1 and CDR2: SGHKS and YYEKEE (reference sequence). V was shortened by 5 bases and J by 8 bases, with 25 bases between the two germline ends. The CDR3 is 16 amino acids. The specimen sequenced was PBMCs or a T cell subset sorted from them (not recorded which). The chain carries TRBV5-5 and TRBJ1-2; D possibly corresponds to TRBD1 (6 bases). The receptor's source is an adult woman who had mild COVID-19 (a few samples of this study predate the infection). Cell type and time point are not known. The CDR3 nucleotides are TGTGCCAGCAGGCGGGACACGGGCACGAAGTTTGAGGGCTACACCTTC. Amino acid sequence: CASRRDTGTKFEGYTF.